These 28 T cell receptor beta chains share one sample of origin, sequenced in a study of blood T cell repertoires in COVID-19. Repertoires were generated with immunoSEQ multiplex PCR, while TCRdb's copy carries only in-frame clones and drops some. Of about 64,000 clones listed, 78% are singletons. The sample taken for sequencing was peripheral blood. The receptors stem from a man in his 60s with COVID-19, enrolled during active disease.

This clone occurred once. J is TRBJ1-2 and V is TRBV11-2; D is undetermined. Germline-derived CDR1 and CDR2 are SGHAT and FQNNGV. The CDR3 covers 13 residues. V gave up 1 base and J gave up 1 base, with 4 bases separating them. The CDR3 region has the DNA TGTGCCAGCAGCTTAGGGAGTAACTATGGCTACACCTTC. Its protein product is CASSLGSNYGYTF.

The chain links TRBV5-6 to TRBJ1-2, with 9 bases fitting TRBD1. The CDR3 is 15 amino acids. V trimming: 2 bases; J trimming: 8 bases; junction bases outside the gene matches: 10. Germline V gene sequence: CDR1 SGHDT, CDR2 YYEEEE. Here the CDR3 reads CASSFDGTGRNGYTF. The CDR3 DNA reads TGTGCCAGCAGCTTTGACGGGACAGGGAGAAACGGCTACACCTTC.

The chain couples TRBV7-9 to TRBJ2-5; 9 bases map to TRBD2. This CDR3 has 15 amino acids. Losses at the gene ends were 0 bases for V and 3 bases for J; bases not matched to a gene: 2. In germline, CDR1 is SEHNR, CDR2 FQNEAQ (reference sequence). The CDR3 spells CASSLASGGEETQYF. Written as DNA, the CDR3 is TGTGCCAGCAGCTTAGCTAGCGGGGGAGAAGAGACCCAGTACTTC.

This chain uses TRBV7-2 with TRBJ1-1, with 8 bases matching TRBD1. V trimming: 3 bases; J trimming: 10 bases; junction bases outside the gene matches: 10. Germline V lookup: CDR1 SGHTA, CDR2 FQGNSA. The CDR3 runs to 14 residues. The CDR3 loop is CASSFYMQGAGAFF. The DNA of the CDR3 is TGTGCCAGCAGCTTCTATATGCAGGGGGCAGGAGCTTTCTTT.

The V and J genes are TRBV4-1 and TRBJ2-2; 7 bases are shared with TRBD2. Germline loops: CDR1 MGHRA, CDR2 YSYEKL. This CDR3 region has 15 residues. Trimming took 1 base from V and 7 from J; bases not matched to a gene: 6. This chain's CDR3 is CASSQGGRVGGELFF. For the CDR3, the DNA is TGCGCCAGCAGCCAAGGCGGGAGAGTGGGCGGGGAGCTGTTTTTT.

This chain joins TRBV5-1 and TRBJ1-6; D may be TRBD1 (5 bases). This CDR3 contains 15 residues. V was pared by 0 bases and J by 7 bases, with 11 bases between. The germline V gene encodes CDR1 SGHRS and CDR2 YFSETQ. CDR3: CASSLALQENSPLHF. The DNA for the CDR3 is TGCGCCAGCAGCTTGGCCTTACAGGAAAATTCACCCCTCCACTTT.

This chain joins TRBV5-1 and TRBJ1-1; D gene unclear. The V gene lost 3 bases and the J gene lost 1 base, with 13 bases spanning the gap. Germline CDR1 SGHRS, CDR2 YFSETQ. The CDR3 totals 15 residues. The CDR3 loop reads CASSSPVSENTEAFF. CDR3 DNA: TGCGCCAGCAGCTCACCAGTGTCCGAGAACACTGAAGCTTTCTTT.

The chain uses TRBV5-1 and TRBJ2-1, with D possibly being TRBD2 (7 bases). Between the trimmed V and J ends, which lost 3 bases and 2 bases, there was a span of 15 bases. Germline CDR1 is SGHRS and CDR2 is YFSETQ. The length of the CDR3 is 16 residues. The CDR3 spells CASSSGVGGPYNEQFF. The CDR3 nucleotides read TGCGCCAGCAGCTCTGGTGTGGGGGGGCCCTACAATGAGCAGTTCTTC.

This clone occurred once. J is TRBJ2-1 and V is TRBV11-3; no firm D call. The V gene lost 0 bases and the J gene lost 5 bases, with 8 bases spanning the gap. The CDR3 sequence is 14 residues long. CDR1 is SGHNT and CDR2 is YENEEA in the germline V gene. CDR3 in amino acids: CASSLDLGDNEQFF. The CDR3 bases are TGTGCCAGCAGCTTAGATCTTGGAGACAATGAGCAGTTCTTC.

The CDR3 reads CASSVTPRGGGTEAFF. DNA for the CDR3: TGTGCCAGCAGCGTTACCCCCCGGGGGGGAGGGACTGAAGCTTTCTTT. V usage is TRBV9 and J usage is TRBJ1-1; D may be TRBD1 (5 bases). With 2 bases removed from V and 5 bases from J, the gap between germline ends came to 19 bases. Germline V gene data show CDR1 as SGDLS and CDR2 as YYNGEE. The CDR3 has 16 residues. Variable domain in full (rest from reference TRBV9 and TRBJ1-1): DSGVTQTPKHLITATGQRVTLRCSPRSGDLSVYWYQQSLDQGLQFLIQYYNGEERAKGNILERFSAQQFPDLHSELNLSSLELGDSALYFCASSVTPRGGGTEAFFGQGTRLTVV.

This clone was counted between two and nine times. The rearrangement joins TRBV28 to TRBJ1-1, with D tentatively TRBD1 (6 bases). V was cut by 6 bases and J by 1 base, with 9 bases left in between. There are 13 residues in the CDR3. CDR1 and CDR2 from the germline V gene are MDHEN and SYDVKM. The CDR3 protein is CASSKGGNTEAFF. In nucleotides, the CDR3 is TGTGCCAGCAGCAAAGGGGGGAACACTGAAGCTTTCTTT. Supplemented by reference TRBV28 and TRBJ1-1, the full variable domain reads DVKVTQSSRYLVKRTGEKVFLECVQDMDHENMFWYRQDPGLGLRLIYFSYDVKMKEKGDIPEGYSVSREKKERFSLILESASTNQTSMYLCASSKGGNTEAFFGQGTRLTVV.

This chain uses TRBV11-2 with TRBJ2-1; possible D gene TRBD1, 6 bases. Germline loops: CDR1 SGHAT, CDR2 FQNNGV. The germline V and J ends were trimmed by 5 bases and 4 bases, with 12 bases remaining between them. The CDR3 length is 14 residues. Here the CDR3 DNA reads TGTGCCAGCAGCCCCCAAGGGGGTTACAATGAGCAGTTCTTC. It is translated as CASSPQGGYNEQFF.

The chain couples TRBV6-6 to TRBJ1-5; maybe TRBD1 (5 bases). This CDR3 comprises 15 residues. The V end lost 8 bases, the J end lost 2 bases, and 16 bases lay between the germline ends. Germline V gene data show CDR1 as MNHNY and CDR2 as SVGAGI (reference sequence). CDR3 in amino acids: CASGQGGGGNQPQHF. CDR3 coding DNA: TGTGCCAGCGGTCAGGGTGGGGGGGGCAATCAGCCCCAGCATTTT.

The genes are TRBV6-5 and TRBJ2-1; 9 positions agree with TRBD1. With 7 bases clipped from V and 3 bases from J, the junction kept 4 bases outside the gene matches. The germline V gene encodes CDR1 MNHEY and CDR2 SVGAGI. The CDR3 contains 14 residues. The CDR3 reads CASTRQGVYNEQFF. CDR3 bases: TGTGCCAGCACAAGACAGGGGGTCTACAATGAGCAGTTCTTC.

The V and J genes are TRBV30 and TRBJ2-1, with 7 bases identical to TRBD2. Germline V CDR1 and CDR2: GTSNPN, SVGIG (reference sequence). After removal of 5 bases from V and 13 bases from J, the junction contained 14 bases not matched to a gene. The length of the CDR3 is 13 residues. The CDR3 here is CAWSGRSGGSQFF. CDR3 bases: TGTGCCTGGTCGGGTCGGTCGGGGGGATCCCAGTTCTTC.

The chain is built from TRBV6-6 and TRBJ2-3; 8 bases are a match to TRBD2. CDR3 size: 15 residues. Germline loops: CDR1 MNHNY, CDR2 SVGAGI (reference sequence). The V and J ends lost 7 bases and 5 bases, in that order; junction bases with no gene match: 11. CDR3 protein: CASMEPWSGRDTQYF. The CDR3 nucleotides read TGTGCCAGCATGGAACCCTGGAGCGGGAGAGATACGCAGTATTTT.

This clone was counted ten times or more. This chain joins TRBV23-1 and TRBJ1-4, with D perhaps matching TRBD1 (5 bases). TRBV23-1 is given ORF status, its function remaining uncertain. The CDR3 covers 15 residues. V was trimmed by 5 bases and J by 5 bases, leaving 15 bases between them. Here the CDR3 DNA reads TGCGCCAGCAGTGATGGAAGGGGTAGGAATGAAAAACTGTTTTTT. It specifies CASSDGRGRNEKLFF.

This chain's CDR3 is CASSLGQGGNQPQHF. The DNA of the CDR3 is TGTGCCAGCAGTCTCGGACAGGGGGGCAATCAGCCCCAGCATTTT. The rearrangement joins TRBV6-5 to TRBJ1-5, with 10 positions matching TRBD1. This CDR3 contains 15 residues. The germline gives CDR1 MNHEY, CDR2 SVGAGI. The V gene end was trimmed by 5 bases and the J gene end by 2 bases; junction bases not matched to a gene: 3.

The V gene is TRBV11-3, the J gene TRBJ2-7, with D possibly being TRBD1 (5 bases). This CDR3 has 13 residues. Germline V CDR1 and CDR2: SGHNT, YENEEA. V lost 3 bases and J 1 base, leaving 7 bases between the germline ends. CDR3 loop: CASSLTVSYEQYF. CDR3 nucleotide sequence: TGTGCCAGCAGCTTGACAGTTTCCTACGAGCAGTACTTC.

J is TRBJ2-1 and V is TRBV2; D possibly corresponds to TRBD2 (6 bases). V lost 6 bases and J 5 bases, leaving 17 bases between the germline ends. This CDR3 has 15 residues. Germline loops: CDR1 SNHLY, CDR2 FYNNEI. DNA of the CDR3: TGTGCCAGCAGGTGGGACTCCCAACCTAACAATGAGCAGTTCTTC. Amino acid sequence: CASRWDSQPNNEQFF. Together with reference TRBV2 and TRBJ2-1, the CDR3 gives the full variable domain: EPEVTQTPSHQVTQMGQEVILRCVPISNHLYFYWYRQILGQKVEFLVSFYNNEISEKSEIFDDQFSVERPDGSNFTLKIRSTKLEDSAMYFCASRWDSQPNNEQFFGPGTRLTVL.

The chain combines TRBV11-2 with TRBJ1-1; 8 bases match TRBD1. The J segment lost 1 base and the V segment lost 5 bases, leaving 6 bases of the junction unmatched. The CDR3 covers 15 residues. Germline lookup yields CDR1 SGHAT and CDR2 FQNNGV. In DNA form, the CDR3 reads TGTGCCAGCAGCGCTTGGGACAGGCAGAACACTGAAGCTTTCTTT. It codes for CASSAWDRQNTEAFF.

The chain is built from TRBV9 and TRBJ2-5; TRBD2 matches at 13 bases. From germline, CDR1 is SGDLS and CDR2 YYNGEE. CDR3 length equals 16 residues. Trimming cost V 4 bases and J 2 bases; bases outside gene matches: 5. The DNA for the CDR3 is TGTGCCAGCAGCCCTCGGACTAGCGGGGGTCAAGAGACCCAGTACTTC. As protein: CASSPRTSGGQETQYF.

J is TRBJ2-2 and V is TRBV6-5, with 7 bases identical to TRBD1. CDR3 length equals 15 residues. V shed 7 bases, J shed 4 bases, and the junction held 9 bases outside the gene matches. Germline CDR1 MNHEY, CDR2 SVGAGI. DNA for the CDR3: TGTGCCAGCATCAACGACAGGGCCGGCACCGGGGAGCTGTTTTTT. Residues: CASINDRAGTGELFF.

The sample holds one count of this clone. The V gene is TRBV7-2, the J gene TRBJ2-3; the D gene is possibly TRBD2 (5 bases). The CDR3 covers 14 residues. The germline V gene encodes CDR1 SGHTA and CDR2 FQGNSA. With 2 bases removed from V and 5 bases from J, the gap between germline ends came to 11 bases. CDR3 DNA: TGTGCCAGCAGCTTACAGCGGAGTTTAGATACGCAGTATTTT. Translated: CASSLQRSLDTQYF.

This clone was seen a handful of times. The chain joins TRBV11-2 to TRBJ1-1; TRBD1 matches 7 bases. Germline CDR1 SGHAT, CDR2 FQNNGV. The CDR3 runs 13 residues. V lost 5 bases, J lost 3 bases, and 3 bases stayed unmatched. The CDR3 spells CASSPDRHTEAFF. As DNA, the CDR3 is TGTGCCAGCAGCCCGGACAGGCACACTGAAGCTTTCTTT.

This chain uses TRBV19 with TRBJ2-7; possibly TRBD1 for D (6 bases). V was cut by 7 bases and J by 0 bases, with 13 bases left in between. The germline gives CDR1 LNHDA, CDR2 SQIVND (reference sequence). The CDR3 contains 14 residues. CDR3 protein: CASMGAHNSYEQYF. The CDR3 DNA sequence: TGTGCCAGTATGGGGGCCCACAACTCCTACGAGCAGTACTTC.

V gene TRBV24-1 combines with J gene TRBJ2-3; D remains unclear. V lost 0 bases, J lost 4 bases, and 10 bases lay in between. Germline CDR1 is KGHDR and CDR2 is SFDVKD. The CDR3 totals 15 residues. In DNA, the CDR3 is TGTGCCACCAGTGATTTGTTTGGAGAAGCAGATACGCAGTATTTT. This gives the protein CATSDLFGEADTQYF.

J is TRBJ2-2 and V is TRBV5-4; TRBD1 is a possible D gene (6 bases). CDR3 length equals 15 residues. CDR1 is SGHNT, CDR2 YYREEE, per germline (reference sequence). Trimming cost V 2 bases and J 5 bases, with 13 bases left between them. The CDR3 region is CASSFGQGRTGELFF. CDR3 DNA: TGTGCCAGCAGCTTCGGGCAGGGGCGGACCGGGGAGCTGTTTTTT.